One and the same sample provided the 13 T cell receptor beta chains below, sequenced in a study of blood T cell repertoires in COVID-19. Produced via immunoSEQ multiplex PCR; TCRdb's table is partial and in-frame only. The table has some 85,000 clones, 80% seen once. The material sequenced was peripheral blood. All receptors derive from an elderly woman with acute or convalescent COVID-19.

This chain joins TRBV7-2 and TRBJ1-1, with D tentatively TRBD1 (6 bases). The CDR3 covers 15 residues. V was clipped by 5 bases and J by 7 bases, with 20 bases between them. Germline V gives CDR1 SGHTA, CDR2 FQGNSA. CDR3 DNA sequence: TGTGCCAGCAGCCAAGCCGGGACACACAGGAGTGAAGCTTTCTTT. It yields the protein CASSQAGTHRSEAFF.

This chain joins TRBV19 and TRBJ1-1; D gene ambiguous. Trimming shortened V by 6 bases and J by 5 bases, and 16 bases separated the two germline ends. CDR1 and CDR2 (germline): LNHDA, SQIVND (reference sequence). The CDR3 sequence is 14 residues long. Written as DNA, the CDR3 is TGTGCCAGTAGATGGGAGGGCCGACTGACTGAAGCTTTCTTT. Protein product: CASRWEGRLTEAFF. Full variable domain (rest looked up from reference TRBV19 and TRBJ1-1): DGGITQSPKYLFRKEGQNVTLSCEQNLNHDAMYWYRQDPGQGLRLIYYSQIVNDFQKGDIAEGYSVSREKKESFPLTVTSAQKNPTAFYLCASRWEGRLTEAFFGQGTRLTVV.

This sequence joins TRBV11-2 and TRBJ2-3, with 8 bases identical to TRBD2. The CDR3 contains 15 residues. Germline V CDR1 and CDR2: SGHAT, FQNNGV. V lost 2 bases to trimming and J lost 1 base; unmatched junction nucleotides: 2. CDR3 in DNA: TGTGCCAGCAGCTTACTAGCGGGCGGCACAGATACGCAGTATTTT. Its protein product is CASSLLAGGTDTQYF.

The genes are TRBV11-3 and TRBJ2-5, with 7 bases lining up with TRBD1. V lost 3 bases and J lost 2; bases outside the gene matches: 0. There are 13 residues in the CDR3. Germline assignment: CDR1 SGHNT and CDR2 YENEEA. As DNA, the CDR3 is TGTGCCAGCAGCTTGGGACAGCAAGAGACCCAGTACTTC. Translating gives CASSLGQQETQYF.

The rearrangement links TRBV12-5 to TRBJ2-2, with 10 bases aligning to TRBD2. CDR1 LGHNT and CDR2 FRNRAP come from the germline V gene. The CDR3 is 19 residues long. The trim removed 7 bases at V and 5 bases at J, leaving 19 bases unmatched. The CDR3 spells CASALPPYIAGGGTGELFF. DNA for the CDR3: TGTGCTAGTGCCCTGCCCCCCTATATAGCGGGAGGAGGGACCGGGGAGCTGTTTTTT.

The chain links TRBV14 to TRBJ1-4; D uncertain. Trimming left V 2 bases short and J 3 bases short, with 4 bases between. Looked up from germline, CDR1 is SGHDN and CDR2 is FVKESK. The CDR3 length is 13 residues. In nucleotides, the CDR3 is TGTGCCAGCAGCCAACGGGCTAATGAAAAACTGTTTTTT. The encoded protein is CASSQRANEKLFF.

The chain links TRBV21-1 to TRBJ2-1; the table assigns TRBD2, which was not confirmed against the DNA. TRBV21-1 is a known pseudogene. This CDR3 has 16 amino acids. The CDR3 reads CASSNGGKRGHNEQFF. The CDR3 region has the DNA TGTGCCAGCAGCAACGGGGGGAAGCGGGGACACAATGAGCAGTTCTTC.

This clone was counted once. The chain couples TRBV5-8 to TRBJ2-7, with TRBD1 matching over 7 bases. The CDR3 is 16 amino acids. Germline assignment: CDR1 SGHTS and CDR2 YDEGEE. With 5 bases clipped from V and 2 bases from J, the junction kept 13 bases outside the gene matches. The CDR3 DNA is TGTGCCAGCAGATACAGTGGGACAGCGATAGCCTACGAGCAGTACTTC. This sequence encodes CASRYSGTAIAYEQYF.

CDR3 protein: CSASEGANTGELFF. CDR3 in DNA: TGCAGTGCTAGTGAAGGGGCGAACACCGGGGAGCTGTTTTTT. The V and J genes are TRBV20-1 and TRBJ2-2, with a possible D match to TRBD1 (5 bases). The germline gives CDR1 DFQATT, CDR2 SNEGSKA (reference sequence). The V end lost 3 bases, the J end lost 0 bases, and 8 bases lay between the germline ends. This CDR3 region has 14 residues.

A few counts support this clone. The chain uses TRBV12-3 or TRBV12-4 and TRBJ1-1; 8 bases align to TRBD1. The J segment lost 5 bases and the V segment lost 6 bases, leaving 5 bases of the junction unmatched. The CDR3 is 13 amino acids. CDR3 nucleotide sequence: TGTGCCAGCAGCTACAGGGGGAGGACTGAAGCTTTCTTT. Its translation: CASSYRGRTEAFF.

A few counts support this clone. The chain carries TRBV29-1 and TRBJ2-7; a possible D gene is TRBD1 (6 bases). Germline V gene data show CDR1 as SQVTM and CDR2 as ANQGSEA. V dropped 5 bases and J dropped 0 bases, with 17 bases sitting between them. The CDR3 loop spans 15 amino acids. CDR3 residues: CSVYGVMDSSYEQYF. The CDR3 coding sequence is TGCAGCGTTTACGGGGTGATGGACAGCTCCTACGAGCAGTACTTC.

The V call is TRBV27, the J call TRBJ1-2; D might be TRBD1 (6 bases). The CDR3 runs to 15 residues. The germline V gene has CDR1 MNHEY and CDR2 SMNVEV (reference sequence). V was trimmed by 4 bases and J by 0 bases, leaving 12 bases between them. The CDR3 loop reads CASSYGRGTNYGYTF. The DNA for the CDR3 is TGTGCCAGCAGTTACGGCAGGGGTACTAACTATGGCTACACCTTC.

This rearrangement joins TRBV6-5 to TRBJ2-1, with 7 bases aligning to TRBD2. The CDR3 is made up of 16 amino acids. Germline loops: CDR1 MNHEY, CDR2 SVGAGI. V lost 0 bases, J lost 4 bases, and 6 bases stayed unmatched. The CDR3 reads CASSYSRLAAYNEQFF. CDR3 sequence (DNA): TGTGCCAGCAGTTACTCGCGGCTAGCGGCTTACAATGAGCAGTTCTTC.